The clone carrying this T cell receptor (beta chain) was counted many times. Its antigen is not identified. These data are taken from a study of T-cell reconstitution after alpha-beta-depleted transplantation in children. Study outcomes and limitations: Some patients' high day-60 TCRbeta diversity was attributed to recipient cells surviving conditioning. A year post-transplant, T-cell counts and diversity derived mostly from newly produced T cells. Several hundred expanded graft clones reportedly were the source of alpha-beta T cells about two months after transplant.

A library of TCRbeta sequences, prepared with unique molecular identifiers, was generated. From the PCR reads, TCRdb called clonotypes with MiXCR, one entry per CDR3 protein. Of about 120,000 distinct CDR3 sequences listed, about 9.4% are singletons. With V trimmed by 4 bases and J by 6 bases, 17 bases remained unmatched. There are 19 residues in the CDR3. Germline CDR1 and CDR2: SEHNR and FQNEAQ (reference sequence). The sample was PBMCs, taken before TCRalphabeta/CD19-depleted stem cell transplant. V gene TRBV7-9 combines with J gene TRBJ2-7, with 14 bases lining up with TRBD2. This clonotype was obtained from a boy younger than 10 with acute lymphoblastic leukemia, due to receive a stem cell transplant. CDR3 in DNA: TGTGCCAGCAGCTCGACGGGACTAGCGGGAGCATTGCCCCCAGGCGAGCAGTACTTC. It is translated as CASSSTGLAGALPPGEQYF.